Listed below are T cell receptor beta chains from one sample, sequenced in a study of shared clonotypes between healthy human individuals. Libraries were prepared by immunoSEQ multiplex PCR; TCRdb keeps only in-frame clonotypes and omits some of them. The sample shows over 2 million clones, approximately 95% of them seen only once. Input material: naive CD8+ T cells sorted from blood. The receptors shown here come from a man between 18 and 29 years old in good health. The CDR3 runs from the conserved cysteine through the conserved F or W. The D gene is left open where the match is weak. Clone size is not always given. Where it is, it says once, few, many or a class for expanded clones.

>TRBJ2-1|.|TRBV6-4|.
TGTGCCAGCAGTGAAACGCAGGGGCAATACAATGAGCAGTTCTTC
CASSETQGQYNEQFF
>TRBJ2-2|.|TRBV7-3|few
TGTGCCAGCAGCCCTTCCCTGACCGGGGAGCTGTTTTTT
CASSPSLTGELFF
>TRBJ1-4|.|TRBV5-6|.
TGTGCCAGCAGCTTGGGCTCGGCAGGGGTCATAGAAAAACTGTTTTTT
CASSLGSAGVIEKLFF
>TRBJ2-2|.|TRBV6-5|.
TGTGCCAGCAGGCCGGGACCTCCGGACACCGGGGAGCTGTTTTTT
CASRPGPPDTGELFF
>TRBJ2-1|.|TRBV27|.
TGTGCCAGCAGTGTAAGCCCCGCCTACTCCTACAATGAGCAGTTCTTC
CASSVSPAYSYNEQFF
>TRBJ2-1|.|TRBV2|.
TGTGCCAGTTCGACCTCGGGTTATGATTACAATGAGCAGTTCTTC
CASSTSGYDYNEQFF
>TRBJ1-4|TRBD1|TRBV5-6|once
TGTGCCAGCAGCTATCAGACCACAGGGGAGCTTTGG
CASSYQTTGELW
>TRBJ2-7|.|TRBV13|.
TGTGCCAGCAGCTCCGGACAGATAACCTACGAGCAGTACTTC
CASSSGQITYEQYF
>TRBJ2-5|.|TRBV30|.
TGTGCCTGGGAGTCGGGCAGGTACCAAGAGACCCAGTACTTC
CAWESGRYQETQYF
>TRBJ2-5|.|TRBV10-3|.
TGTGCCATCAGTGAGGACCTCCAAGAGACCCAGTACTTC
CAISEDLQETQYF
>TRBJ2-7|TRBD1|TRBV6-6|.
TGTGCCAGCAGTTCCCGACAGGGGGCCGTGTACGAGCAGTACTTC
CASSSRQGAVYEQYF
>TRBJ2-7|TRBD1|TRBV11-2|.
TGTGCCAGCAGCTTAACATGGGACAGGGCGCTCGACGAGCAGTACTTC
CASSLTWDRALDEQYF
>TRBJ1-2|.|TRBV7-9|.
TGTGCCAGCAGCTTACGGGAGGTCGACAGCTACACCTTC
CASSLREVDSYTF
>TRBJ2-7|.|TRBV6-5|.
TGTGCCAGCAGTTACACACAGGGCTACGAGCAGTACTTC
CASSYTQGYEQYF
>TRBJ1-1|.|TRBV7-9|.
TGTGCCAGCAGCTTAGCTGGGAACACTGAAGCTTTCTTT
CASSLAGNTEAFF
>TRBJ2-7|.|TRBV10-1|once
TGCGCCAGCAGTGAGGTCTGGGGGAACGAGCAGTACTTC
CASSEVWGNEQYF
>TRBJ2-7|.|TRBV5-4|once
TGTGCCAGCAGCGCCGGGGTGGAGTTCTACGAGCAGTACTTC
CASSAGVEFYEQYF
>TRBJ2-2|.|TRBV9|.
TGTGCCACGGGCGAGGGCGCGAACACCGGGGAGCTGTTTTTT
CATGEGANTGELFF
>TRBJ1-5|.|TRBV7-9|once
TGTGCCAGCAGCTTAGGGGGAAATAGCAATCAGCCCCAGCATTTT
CASSLGGNSNQPQHF
>TRBJ2-7|TRBD1|TRBV4-2|.
TGTGCCAGCACACCGGACAGGGACTCCTACGAGCAGTACTTC
CASTPDRDSYEQYF
>TRBJ1-2|.|TRBV6-1|.
TGTGCCAGCAGGGAATACGGACACCCGGCGGGTGGCTACACCTTC
CASREYGHPAGGYTF
>TRBJ2-7|.|TRBV6-5|.
TGTGCCAGCAGTTACTCTGACAAAGCCTACGAGCAGTACTTC
CASSYSDKAYEQYF
>TRBJ1-1|.|TRBV6-5|.
TGTGCCAGCAGAGACGGGGGGGTTGGGAACACTGAAGCTTTCTTT
CASRDGGVGNTEAFF
>TRBJ2-3|.|TRBV10-3|.
TGTGCCCTCGGAGATACTAGCACAGATACGCAGTATTTT
CALGDTSTDTQYF
>TRBJ2-1|.|TRBV12-5|.
TGTGCTAGTGTGCGGGAAGACAATGAGCAGTTCTTC
CASVREDNEQFF
>TRBJ2-7|TRBD1|TRBV7-9|.
TGTGCCAGCAGCCCCCAAGGACAGGGGGGGTTCGAGCAGTACTTC
CASSPQGQGGFEQYF
>TRBJ2-7|.|TRBV5-1|.
TGCGCCAGCAGCCCAAGCCTTAATGACGGAGCCTACGAGCAGTACTTC
CASSPSLNDGAYEQYF
>TRBJ2-7|.|TRBV19|.
TGTGCCAGTAGTGCCGGATCAGGGGCCTTCGAGCAGTACTTC
CASSAGSGAFEQYF
>TRBJ1-5|TRBD1|TRBV30|.
TGTGCCTGGAGAGACATGTTTCCGGGACAGGCCGTGGGGGAGGGCAATCAGCCCCAGCATTTT
CAWRDMFPGQAVGEGNQPQHF
>TRBJ1-1|.|TRBV30|once
TGTGCCTGGAGTGTAGGTAGGGGGACTGGGACTGAAGCTTTCTTT
CAWSVGRGTGTEAFF
>TRBJ2-1|.|TRBV29-1|.
TGCAGCGTTGATAGCGGCCGGAACGATGAGCAGTTCTTC
CSVDSGRNDEQFF
>TRBJ2-5|.|TRBV7-2|.
TGTGCCAGCAGCTTAAACGGAGTCGCTCAAGAGACCCAGTACTTC
CASSLNGVAQETQYF
>TRBJ1-2|.|TRBV19|.
TGTGCCAGTACCCTGATTGGGGAACAGACAAACTATGGCTACACCTTC
CASTLIGEQTNYGYTF
>TRBJ1-4|.|TRBV6-1|.
TGTGCCAGCAGTGAAGCAGGGGCGGCTAATGAAAAACTGTTTTTT
CASSEAGAANEKLFF
>TRBJ2-1|TRBD1|TRBV28|.
TGTGCCAGCAGTTACCCGGGACAGAATGAGCAGTTCTTC
CASSYPGQNEQFF
>TRBJ1-2|.|TRBV7-9|.
TGTGCCAGCAGCTTAGCTCTTGGGAACGGCTACACCTTC
CASSLALGNGYTF
>TRBJ1-4|TRBD1|TRBV2|.
TGTGCCAGCAGTGAAGCGCCTCGGGACAGGGATGAAAAACTGTTTTTT
CASSEAPRDRDEKLFF
>TRBJ2-7|TRBD2|TRBV4-3|.
TGCGCCAGCAGCCAAGATTTAGCTAGCGGAGCCTACGAGCAGTACTTC
CASSQDLASGAYEQYF
>TRBJ2-7|.|TRBV6-5|.
TGTGCCAGCACAAACAATGGGGTCGAGCAGTACTTC
CASTNNGVEQYF
>TRBJ1-1|TRBD1|TRBV5-6|.
TGTGCCAGCAAAGCAGGGGGCGCTGAAGCTTTCTTT
CASKAGGAEAFF
>TRBJ1-2|TRBD1|TRBV9|.
TGTGCCAGCAGACCGGGACAGGGCGAAGGCTACACCTTC
CASRPGQGEGYTF
>TRBJ2-7|TRBD1|TRBV30|.
TGTGCCTGGAGTGTGTTAGGGACAGGGGGCTTAGTTGGGATCTACGAGCAGTACTTC
CAWSVLGTGGLVGIYEQYF
>TRBJ2-7|.|TRBV6-5|.
TGTGCCAGCAGTCCGGGTTCCTACGAGCAGTACTTC
CASSPGSYEQYF
>TRBJ2-5|TRBD2|TRBV10-1|.
TGCGCCAGCAGTGAGTCTTGGACTAGCGGGGGGCGAACCAGGGAGACCCAGTACTTC
CASSESWTSGGRTRETQYF
>TRBJ2-3|TRBD2|TRBV30|.
TGTGCCTGGAGTTTTAGCGGGAGCACAGATACGCAGTATTTT
CAWSFSGSTDTQYF
>TRBJ2-7|TRBD2|TRBV29-1|.
TGCAACGGGGAGGGGCTGTGTTACGAGCAGTACTTC
CNGEGLCYEQYF
>TRBJ2-7|.|TRBV27|.
TGTGCCAGCAGTTTAAGTAGTGGGCGCGAGCAGTACTTC
CASSLSSGREQYF
>TRBJ2-7|.|TRBV27|.
TGTGCCAGCAGTTTCCAGGGTGGGTATCCCTACGAGCAGTACTTC
CASSFQGGYPYEQYF
>TRBJ1-4|.|TRBV7-9|.
TGTGCCAGCAGCGGAGAGACGGAGCTAATGAAGGGGCTGTTTTTT
CASSGETELMKGLFF
>TRBJ2-1|.|TRBV7-9|.
TGTGCCAGCAGCTCCTTCCAGCGGTTCAATGAGCAGTTCTTC
CASSSFQRFNEQFF
>TRBJ2-7|.|TRBV14|.
TGTGCCAGCAGCCAAGAAGGTTTACCTTACGAGCAGTACTTC
CASSQEGLPYEQYF